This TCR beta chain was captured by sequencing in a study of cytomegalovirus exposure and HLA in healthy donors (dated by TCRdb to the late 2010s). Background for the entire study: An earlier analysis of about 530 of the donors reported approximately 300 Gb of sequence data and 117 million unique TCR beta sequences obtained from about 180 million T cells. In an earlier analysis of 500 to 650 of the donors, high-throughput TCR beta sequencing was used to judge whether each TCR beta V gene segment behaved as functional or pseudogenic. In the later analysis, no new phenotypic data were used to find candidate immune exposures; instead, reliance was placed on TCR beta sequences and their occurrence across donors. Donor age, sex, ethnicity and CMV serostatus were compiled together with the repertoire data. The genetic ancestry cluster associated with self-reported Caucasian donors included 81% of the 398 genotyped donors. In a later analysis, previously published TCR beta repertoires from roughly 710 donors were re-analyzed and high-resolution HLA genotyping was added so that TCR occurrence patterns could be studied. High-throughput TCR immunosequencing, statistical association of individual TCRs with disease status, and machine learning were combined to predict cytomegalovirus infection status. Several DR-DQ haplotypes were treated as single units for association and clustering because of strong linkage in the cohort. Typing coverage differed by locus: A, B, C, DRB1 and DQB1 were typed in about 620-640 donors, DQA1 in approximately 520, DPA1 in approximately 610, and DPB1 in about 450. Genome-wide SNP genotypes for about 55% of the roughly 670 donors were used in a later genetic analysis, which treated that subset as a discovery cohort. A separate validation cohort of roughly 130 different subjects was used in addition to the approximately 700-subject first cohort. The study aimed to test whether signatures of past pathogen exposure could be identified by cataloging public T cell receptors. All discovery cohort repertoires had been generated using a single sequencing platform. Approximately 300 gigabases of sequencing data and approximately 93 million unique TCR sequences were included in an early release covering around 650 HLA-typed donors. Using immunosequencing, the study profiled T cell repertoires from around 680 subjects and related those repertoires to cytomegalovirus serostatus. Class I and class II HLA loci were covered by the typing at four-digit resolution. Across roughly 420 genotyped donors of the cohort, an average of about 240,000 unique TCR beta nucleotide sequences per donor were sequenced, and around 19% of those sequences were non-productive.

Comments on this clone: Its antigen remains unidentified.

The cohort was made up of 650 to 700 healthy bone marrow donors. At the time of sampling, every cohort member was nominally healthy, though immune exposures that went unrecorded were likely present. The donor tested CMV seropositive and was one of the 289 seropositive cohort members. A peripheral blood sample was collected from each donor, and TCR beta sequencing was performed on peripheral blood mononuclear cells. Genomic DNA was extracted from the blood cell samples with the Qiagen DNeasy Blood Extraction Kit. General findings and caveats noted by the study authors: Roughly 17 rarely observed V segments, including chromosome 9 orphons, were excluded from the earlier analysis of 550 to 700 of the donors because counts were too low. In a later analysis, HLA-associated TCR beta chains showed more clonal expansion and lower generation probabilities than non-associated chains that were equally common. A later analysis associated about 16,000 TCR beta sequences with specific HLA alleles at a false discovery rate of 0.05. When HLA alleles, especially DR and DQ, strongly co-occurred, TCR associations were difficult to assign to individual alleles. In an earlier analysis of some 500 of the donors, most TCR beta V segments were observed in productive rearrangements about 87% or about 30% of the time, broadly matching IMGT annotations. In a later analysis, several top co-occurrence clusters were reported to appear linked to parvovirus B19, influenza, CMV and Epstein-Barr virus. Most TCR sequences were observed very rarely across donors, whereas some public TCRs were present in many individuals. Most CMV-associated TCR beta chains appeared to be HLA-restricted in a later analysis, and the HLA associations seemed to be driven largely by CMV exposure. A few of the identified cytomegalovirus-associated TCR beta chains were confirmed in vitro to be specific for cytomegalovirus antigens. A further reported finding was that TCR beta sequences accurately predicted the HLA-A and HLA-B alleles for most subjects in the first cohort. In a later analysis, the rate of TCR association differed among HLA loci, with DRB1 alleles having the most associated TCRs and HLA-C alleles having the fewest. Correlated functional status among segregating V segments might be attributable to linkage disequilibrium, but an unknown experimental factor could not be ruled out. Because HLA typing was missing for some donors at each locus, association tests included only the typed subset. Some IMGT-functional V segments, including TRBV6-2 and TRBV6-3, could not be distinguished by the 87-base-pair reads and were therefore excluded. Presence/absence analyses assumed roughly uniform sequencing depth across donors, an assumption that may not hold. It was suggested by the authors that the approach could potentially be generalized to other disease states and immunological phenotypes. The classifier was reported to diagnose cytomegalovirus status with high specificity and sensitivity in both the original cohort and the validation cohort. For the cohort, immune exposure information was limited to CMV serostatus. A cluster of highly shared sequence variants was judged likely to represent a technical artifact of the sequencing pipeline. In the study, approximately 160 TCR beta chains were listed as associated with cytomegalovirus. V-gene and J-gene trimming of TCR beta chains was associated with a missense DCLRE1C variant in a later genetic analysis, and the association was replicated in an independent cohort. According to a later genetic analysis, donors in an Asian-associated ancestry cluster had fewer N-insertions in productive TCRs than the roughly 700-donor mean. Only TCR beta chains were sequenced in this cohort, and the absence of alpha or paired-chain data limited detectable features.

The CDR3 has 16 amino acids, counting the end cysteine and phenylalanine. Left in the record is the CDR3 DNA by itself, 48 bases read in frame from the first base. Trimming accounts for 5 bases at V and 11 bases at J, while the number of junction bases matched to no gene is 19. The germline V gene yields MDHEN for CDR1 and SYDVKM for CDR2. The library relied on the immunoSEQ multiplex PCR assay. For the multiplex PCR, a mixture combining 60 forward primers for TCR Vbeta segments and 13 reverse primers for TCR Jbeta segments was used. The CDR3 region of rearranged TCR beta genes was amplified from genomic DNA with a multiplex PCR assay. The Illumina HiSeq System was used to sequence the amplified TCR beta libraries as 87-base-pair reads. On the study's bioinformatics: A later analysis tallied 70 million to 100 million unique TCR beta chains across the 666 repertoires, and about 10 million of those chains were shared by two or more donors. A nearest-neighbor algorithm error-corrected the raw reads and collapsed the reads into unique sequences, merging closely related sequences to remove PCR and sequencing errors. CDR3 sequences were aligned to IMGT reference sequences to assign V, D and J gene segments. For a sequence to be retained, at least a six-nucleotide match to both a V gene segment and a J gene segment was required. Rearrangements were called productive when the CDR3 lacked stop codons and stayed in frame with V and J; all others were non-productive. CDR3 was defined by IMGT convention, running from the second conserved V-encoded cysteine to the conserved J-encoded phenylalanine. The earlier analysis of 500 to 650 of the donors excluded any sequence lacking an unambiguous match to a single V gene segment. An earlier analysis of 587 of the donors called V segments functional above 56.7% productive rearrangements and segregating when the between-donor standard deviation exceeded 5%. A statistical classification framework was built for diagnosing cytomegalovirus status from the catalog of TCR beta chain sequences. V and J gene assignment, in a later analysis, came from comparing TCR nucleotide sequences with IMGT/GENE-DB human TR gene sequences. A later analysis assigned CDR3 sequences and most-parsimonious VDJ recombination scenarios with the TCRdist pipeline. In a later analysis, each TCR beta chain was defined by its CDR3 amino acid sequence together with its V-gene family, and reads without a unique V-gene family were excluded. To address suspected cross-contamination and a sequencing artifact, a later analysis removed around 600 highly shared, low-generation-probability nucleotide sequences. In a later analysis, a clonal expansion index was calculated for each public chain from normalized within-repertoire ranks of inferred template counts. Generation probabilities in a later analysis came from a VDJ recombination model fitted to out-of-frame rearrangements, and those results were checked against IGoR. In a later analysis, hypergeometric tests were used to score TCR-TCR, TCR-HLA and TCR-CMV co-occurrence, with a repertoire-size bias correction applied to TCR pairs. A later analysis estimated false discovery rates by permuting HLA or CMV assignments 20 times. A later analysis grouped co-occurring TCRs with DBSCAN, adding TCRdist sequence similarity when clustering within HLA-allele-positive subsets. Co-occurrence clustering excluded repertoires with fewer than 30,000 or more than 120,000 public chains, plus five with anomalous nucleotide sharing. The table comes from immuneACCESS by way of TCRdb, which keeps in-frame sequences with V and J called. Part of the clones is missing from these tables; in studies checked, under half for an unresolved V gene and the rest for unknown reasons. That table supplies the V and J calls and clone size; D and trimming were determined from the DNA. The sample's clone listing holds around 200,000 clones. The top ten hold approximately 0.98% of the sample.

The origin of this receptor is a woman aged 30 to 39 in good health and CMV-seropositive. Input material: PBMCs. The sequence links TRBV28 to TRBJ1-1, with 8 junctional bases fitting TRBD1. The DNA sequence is TGTGCCAGCAGTCTTCCCTCCGGGACAGGCCTAAATGTTGCTTTCTTT. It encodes CASSLPSGTGLNVAFF.